A single sample gave rise to the 25 T cell receptor beta chains below, sequenced in a study of PD-1 blockade in classical Hodgkin lymphoma. Each and every patient relapsed after autologous stem cell transplantation, and patients got differing brentuximab vedotin exposure. This table comes from immunoSEQ multiplex PCR, and its TCRdb copy is limited to in-frame clones, with some not included. The sample records roughly 140,000 clones, less than 80% being singletons. Material: peripheral blood mononuclear cells (PBMCs), obtained before the second cycle of nivolumab. The receptors come from a human donor with classical Hodgkin lymphoma.

This clone was seen only once. V is TRBV4-2 and J is TRBJ1-6, with D possibly matching TRBD1 (6 bases). CDR1 is LGHNA and CDR2 is YNFKEQ in the germline V gene. V was cut by 4 bases and J by 5 bases, with 21 bases left in between. The CDR3 consists of 18 residues. Here the CDR3 DNA reads TGTGCCAGCAGCCTGGGACGCCGCCCGGACAGAGATAATTCACCCCTCCACTTT. Its translation: CASSLGRRPDRDNSPLHF.

J is TRBJ1-2 and V is TRBV18; unclear D gene. The germline V gene has CDR1 KGHSH and CDR2 LQKENI. This CDR3 contains 16 residues. V lost 0 bases, J lost 4 bases, and 15 bases lay in between. The DNA for the CDR3 is TGTGCCAGCTCACCACCGACACGGGGTTTAGGCTATGGCTACACCTTC. Residues: CASSPPTRGLGYGYTF.

V is TRBV5-5 and J is TRBJ2-2, with a weak D call TRBD1 (6 bases). Per the germline V gene, CDR1 is SGHKS and CDR2 is YYEKEE (reference sequence). The CDR3 consists of 15 residues. Trimming stripped 4 bases from V and 1 base from J, with 11 bases between. The CDR3 sequence: CASSPLTGNTGELFF. In DNA form, the CDR3 reads TGTGCCAGCAGCCCGTTGACAGGGAACACCGGGGAGCTGTTTTTT.

The count of this clone is one. Written as DNA, the CDR3 is TGTGCCAGCAGTGAAGTCCCTGGTTCCCTTGAAAAACTGTTTTTT. Its translation: CASSEVPGSLEKLFF. The chain employs TRBV2 and TRBJ1-4; D gene ambiguous. The CDR3 is made up of 15 amino acids. The V end lost 1 base, the J end lost 7 bases, and 13 bases lay between the germline ends. Germline V CDR1 and CDR2: SNHLY, FYNNEI.

The chain joins TRBV6-7 to TRBJ2-7, with 7 bases aligning to TRBD2. TRBV6-7 is labeled an ORF, and its function is uncertain. There are 19 residues in the CDR3. V trimming: 0 bases; J trimming: 0 bases; junction bases outside the gene matches: 14. The CDR3 sequence is CASSYSKRLAARISYEQYF. The CDR3 bases are TGTGCCAGCAGTTACTCGAAACGGCTAGCGGCCCGAATCTCCTACGAGCAGTACTTC.

The chain employs TRBV28 and TRBJ2-7, with 15 bases aligning to TRBD2. The CDR3 spans 16 residues. The germline CDR1 and CDR2 sequences are MDHEN and SYDVKM. The V gene end was trimmed by 5 bases and the J gene end by 7 bases; junction bases not matched to a gene: 9. This chain's CDR3 is CASSPLQGTSGREQYF. CDR3 nucleotides: TGTGCCAGCAGTCCGCTTCAGGGGACTAGCGGGAGGGAGCAGTACTTC.

This rearrangement joins TRBV5-8 to TRBJ2-3, with TRBD1 as a possible D gene (5 bases). The CDR3 covers 15 residues. Trimming stripped 4 bases from V and 0 bases from J, with 12 bases between. CDR1 is SGHTS, CDR2 YDEGEE, per germline. CDR3 sequence reads: CASSQTDLSTDTQYF. The DNA for the CDR3 is TGTGCCAGCAGCCAGACAGACCTTAGCACAGATACGCAGTATTTT.

V gene TRBV18 combines with J gene TRBJ2-1; D may be TRBD1 (6 bases). The V end lost 8 bases, the J end lost 8 bases, and 19 bases lay between the germline ends. Germline CDR1 reads KGHSH; CDR2 reads LQKENI. There are 14 residues in the CDR3. CDR3 sequence: CASRLSGTTHEQFF. CDR3 DNA sequence: TGTGCCAGCCGACTATCCGGGACAACGCATGAGCAGTTCTTC. The variable domain in full, with the rest retrieved from reference TRBV18 and TRBJ2-1, is NAGVMQNPRHLVRRRGQEARLRCSPMKGHSHVYWYRQLPEEGLKFMVYLQKENIIDESGMPKERFSAEFPKEGPSILRIQQVVRGDSAAYFCASRLSGTTHEQFFGPGTRLTVL.

This clone was seen a single time. The genes are TRBV6-5 and TRBJ1-3; D is possibly TRBD1 (6 bases). The germline V gene has CDR1 MNHEY and CDR2 SVGAGI. This CDR3 contains 15 residues. V lost 7 bases and J lost 0, with 13 bases in between. The CDR3 region has the DNA TGTGCCAGCACCCTACTGGACAGCTCTGGAAACACCATATATTTT. Translated: CASTLLDSSGNTIYF.

J is TRBJ2-7 and V is TRBV7-9; D not certain. The germline gives CDR1 SEHNR, CDR2 FQNEAQ (reference sequence). The CDR3 runs 12 residues. Trimming cost V 3 bases and J 6 bases, with 9 bases left between them. The CDR3 region has the DNA TGTGCCAGCAGCTTCTCCTCGGGCGAGCAGTACTTC. This gives the protein CASSFSSGEQYF.

The V call is TRBV9, the J call TRBJ2-7; 7 nucleotides align to TRBD1. Per germline, CDR1 SGDLS and CDR2 YYNGEE. The V segment lost 0 bases and the J segment 3 bases; nucleotides outside the gene matches: 6. This CDR3 is built from 15 residues. In DNA, the CDR3 is TGTGCCAGCAGCGTAGGAGGGGGCGATCTCTACGAGCAGTACTTC. Its translation is CASSVGGGDLYEQYF.

This clone was observed a few times. The V gene is TRBV2, the J gene TRBJ2-2; D is possibly TRBD1 or TRBD2 (5 bases each). Germline lookup yields CDR1 SNHLY and CDR2 FYNNEI. This CDR3 is 15 amino acids long. V was shortened by 5 bases and J by 5 bases, with 15 bases between the two germline ends. CDR3 nucleotide sequence: TGTGCCAGCAGTTGGGACGGGGCTCGGACCGGGGAGCTGTTTTTT. As protein: CASSWDGARTGELFF. The variable domain in full, with the rest retrieved from reference TRBV2 and TRBJ2-2, is EPEVTQTPSHQVTQMGQEVILRCVPISNHLYFYWYRQILGQKVEFLVSFYNNEISEKSEIFDDQFSVERPDGSNFTLKIRSTKLEDSAMYFCASSWDGARTGELFFGEGSRLTVL.

This clone was counted a few times. The chain employs TRBV7-6 and TRBJ1-6; 9 positions match TRBD1. This CDR3 comprises 18 residues. Unmatched junction bases numbered 15, after V lost 5 bases and J lost 7 bases. Germline V CDR1 and CDR2: SGHVS, FNYEAQ. The CDR3 coding sequence is TGTGCCAGCAGCCTAGGGACAGGGAGCGCAGCCTCAAATTCACCCCTCCACTTT. It yields the protein CASSLGTGSAASNSPLHF.

The genes are TRBV19 and TRBJ2-5; the D is unclear. Germline CDR1 and CDR2: LNHDA and SQIVND (reference sequence). The CDR3 has 15 residues. V lost 5 bases to trimming and J lost 2 bases, with 15 bases between them. CDR3 sequence reads: CASSRGRISQETQYF. The CDR3 DNA follows: TGTGCCAGTAGTCGTGGACGGATCAGTCAAGAGACCCAGTACTTC.

V usage is TRBV6-4 and J usage is TRBJ2-2; D call uncertain. Germline CDR1 and CDR2: MRHNA and SNTAGT. The CDR3 runs to 18 residues. V was pared by 4 bases and J by 5 bases, with 23 bases between. CDR3 DNA sequence: TGTGCCAGCAGTGCCAATCCCTTCGCTAGGGTGAGAACCGGGGAGCTGTTTTTT. Residues: CASSANPFARVRTGELFF.

This clone has only a few counts. The chain uses TRBV6-5 and TRBJ1-1; D perhaps matches TRBD1 (6 bases). The germline V and J ends were trimmed by 0 bases and 0 bases, with 8 bases remaining between them. The CDR3 runs to 15 residues. The germline gives CDR1 MNHEY, CDR2 SVGAGI. The CDR3 here is CASSYSGQVNTEAFF. The CDR3 DNA is TGTGCCAGCAGTTACTCGGGACAAGTGAACACTGAAGCTTTCTTT.

This sequence joins TRBV18 and TRBJ1-3; 7 nucleotides match TRBD1. V was clipped by 3 bases and J by 3 bases; unmatched bases: 2. Germline V gene sequence: CDR1 KGHSH, CDR2 LQKENI. This CDR3 region has 14 residues. The DNA of the CDR3 is TGTGCCAGCTCACCGACAGGGTATGGAAACACCATATATTTT. It is translated as CASSPTGYGNTIYF.

This clone was picked up a small number of times. The chain carries TRBV6-5 and TRBJ2-2; D not resolved. Germline CDR1 MNHEY, CDR2 SVGAGI. This CDR3 is built from 13 residues. V lost 11 bases, J lost 2 bases, and 12 bases lay in between. In nucleotides, the CDR3 is TGTGCCTCCGAGACACCTAACACCGGGGAGCTGTTTTTT. This codes for CASETPNTGELFF.

This chain links TRBV7-8 with TRBJ2-3; no definite D call. CDR1 and CDR2 (germline): SGHVS, FQNEAQ. The CDR3 runs 15 residues. V was shortened by 1 base and J by 0 bases, with 8 bases between the two germline ends. The CDR3 loop reads CASSLGQPSTDTQYF. As DNA, the CDR3 is TGTGCCAGCAGCTTAGGGCAGCCTAGCACAGATACGCAGTATTTT.

V is TRBV6-5 and J is TRBJ2-7; the D gene is possibly TRBD2 (6 bases). Germline V gene lookup returns CDR1 MNHEY and CDR2 SVGAGI. CDR3 length equals 14 residues. Deletions cut 7 bases from V and 3 bases from J, with 16 bases between. DNA for the CDR3: TGTGCCAGCATGGGCGCGGGGCGCGACTACGAGCAGTACTTC. It yields the protein CASMGAGRDYEQYF.

V and J are TRBV7-3 and TRBJ2-5, with 9 bases fitting TRBD2. The CDR3 spans 15 residues. With 0 bases clipped from V and 5 bases from J, the junction kept 4 bases outside the gene matches. Germline values: CDR1 SGHTA, CDR2 FQGTGA. The CDR3 DNA reads as TGTGCCAGCAGCTTAACTAGCGGGAGCAGGGAGACCCAGTACTTC. Translating gives CASSLTSGSRETQYF.

V is TRBV7-9 and J is TRBJ2-7; TRBD1 matches at 8 bases. Losses at the gene ends were 3 bases for V and 3 bases for J; bases not matched to a gene: 13. The length of the CDR3 is 17 residues. Germline-derived CDR1 and CDR2 are SEHNR and FQNEAQ (reference sequence). This chain's CDR3 is CASSLSPGQGRYYEQYF. The CDR3 DNA is TGTGCCAGCAGCTTGAGCCCCGGACAGGGACGCTACTACGAGCAGTACTTC.

Written as DNA, the CDR3 is TGTGCCAGCAGCTCGGGACAGACCGAGGAGACCCAGTACTTC. Amino acids: CASSSGQTEETQYF. The chain uses TRBV11-3 and TRBJ2-5; 7 bases align to TRBD1. V shed 4 bases and J 5 bases; nucleotides not matched to a gene: 7. CDR1 and CDR2 (germline): SGHNT, YENEEA. The CDR3 has 14 amino acids.

This sequence joins TRBV2 and TRBJ1-1, with a weak D call TRBD1 (6 bases). The CDR3 is made up of 14 amino acids. Trimming pared 5 bases from V and 0 bases from J, leaving 10 bases between. The germline gives CDR1 SNHLY, CDR2 FYNNEI. The CDR3 reads CASSRQVMNTEAFF. The DNA of the CDR3 is TGTGCCAGCAGTAGACAGGTGATGAACACTGAAGCTTTCTTT.

The table lists this clone with a few counts. The V and J genes are TRBV19 and TRBJ1-2; D perhaps matches TRBD1 (6 bases). With 5 bases removed from V and 7 bases from J, the gap between germline ends came to 14 bases. Germline V lookup: CDR1 LNHDA, CDR2 SQIVND (reference sequence). CDR3 length: 13 residues. As DNA, the CDR3 is TGTGCCAGTAGTCCTCGACAGGCAGCTGGCTACACCTTC. Amino acid sequence: CASSPRQAAGYTF.